This TCR delta chain was sequenced during a study of TRDV2 sequences in healthy donors (dated by TCRdb to the early 2020s). For the wider study: Over 15 single-cell-derived gamma9delta2 T cell clones spanning the full range of antitumor activity were TCR-sequenced and traced within the bulk repertoire. Overall results and qualifications from the work: TCRdelta clonotypes of several highly reactive clones appeared rare, being undetectable in the bulk sequencing data of their donors. The observed TCRdelta repertoires were strongly focused, but the frequency of each clonotype showed no correlation with the antitumor functional potential of the corresponding clone.

To follow how often functionally characterized gamma9delta2 T cell clones showed up, the researchers ran bulk sequencing on complete TCR delta chain (Vdelta2) repertoires. Peripheral blood of anonymous healthy donors was obtained by purchase from the Dutch blood bank. All of the gamma9delta2 T cells analyzed in the study came from the peripheral blood of healthy donors. The CDR3 contains 15 residues, cysteine and phenylalanine counted. Here the CDR3 DNA is all that survives: 45 bases in frame from base 1. The germline V end is reduced by 0 bases and the J end by 3 bases; junction bases left unmatched: 4. Via the germline V gene, CDR1 is GEAIGNYY and CDR2 EKD. On this clone itself: What antigen it recognizes has not been identified. Qualities for individual bases were not recorded, and no much larger clone is one base off.

Library preparation employed PCR. TCRdb shows the sequencer as Illumina MiSeq. For the original study's pipeline: When TRDV repertoire clonotype frequencies were reported, any clonotype that had only a single read was left out. TCRdb reprocessed the public reads with the caller CATT; rows with the same DNA were merged afterwards. The authors' filters were not applied to this entry. In all, the sample holds over a thousand delta-chain clones, and 60% to 65% of those were seen once. The ten biggest clones cover about 20% of the sample. The chain joins TRDV2 to TRDJ1; the junction holds 9 bases that match TRDD3. This clonotype originated in a human donor in good health. Source material: Vd2+ gamma-delta T cells from blood. The cell subset or site tag for this specimen amounts to: TCR Vdelta2-expressing (gamma9delta2) T cells. CDR3 reads: CACDTWGIRSDKLIF. The bases are TGTGCCTGTGACACCTGGGGGATAAGATCCGATAAACTCATCTTT.